One sample yielded the 13 T cell receptor beta chains listed below, sequenced in a study of blood T cell repertoires in COVID-19. Generated by immunoSEQ multiplex PCR, the TCRdb table keeps only in-frame clones and is missing some. The sample lists about 240,000 clones; around 88% were seen once. Sequenced sample: PBMCs or T cells enriched from blood (not recorded which). The receptor source for this set is a young woman who had recovered from COVID-19.

The chain employs TRBV5-1 and TRBJ2-5; maybe TRBD2 (6 bases). The CDR3 runs to 15 residues. The germline gives CDR1 SGHRS, CDR2 YFSETQ. The ends were cut back, 3 bases at V and 2 bases at J, with 14 bases in the middle. CDR3 DNA: TGCGCCAGCAGCTATGGCGGGACCGGACAAGAGACCCAGTACTTC. This codes for CASSYGGTGQETQYF.

This clone has a count of ten or more. The rearrangement joins TRBV2 to TRBJ1-4; the match to TRBD1 covers 7 bases. The CDR3 is 15 residues long. The ends lost 8 bases at V and 7 bases at J; junction bases unmatched: 13. Germline values: CDR1 SNHLY, CDR2 FYNNEI. The CDR3 sequence: CASLPGQLTVEKLFF. CDR3 nucleotides: TGTGCCAGCTTACCGGGACAGCTTACCGTTGAAAAACTGTTTTTT.

The chain carries TRBV7-2 and TRBJ2-7, with D tentatively TRBD1 (6 bases). This CDR3 region has 15 residues. Germline V gene sequence: CDR1 SGHTA, CDR2 FQGNSA. V was clipped by 6 bases and J by 2 bases, with 17 bases between them. The CDR3: CASSTTGHITYEQYF. The CDR3 nucleotides are TGTGCCAGCAGTACCACGGGACACATAACCTACGAGCAGTACTTC.

The chain couples TRBV7-3 to TRBJ1-5, with D uncertain. From germline, CDR1 is SGHTA and CDR2 FQGTGA. The CDR3 is 13 amino acids. V lost 4 bases to trimming and J lost 4 bases, with 8 bases between them. Here the CDR3 reads CASSWAQNQPQHF. CDR3 sequence (DNA): TGTGCCAGCAGCTGGGCACAGAATCAGCCCCAGCATTTT. The full variable domain, in which reference TRBV7-3 and TRBJ1-5 provide the parts outside the CDR3, is GAGVSQTPSNKVTEKGKYVELRCDPISGHTALYWYRQSLGQGPEFLIYFQGTGAADDSGLPNDRFFAVRPEGSVSTLKIQRTERGDSAVYLCASSWAQNQPQHFGDGTRLSIL.

CDR3 bases: TGTGCCAGCAGCCTCATAGCGGGAGGTCAAGGGTCGCAGTATTTT. Translation gives CASSLIAGGQGSQYF. The V gene is TRBV7-9, the J gene TRBJ2-3; 10 nucleotides align to TRBD2. This CDR3 is 15 amino acids long. Trimming removed 5 bases from V and 10 bases from J; junction bases left unmatched: 12. CDR1 SEHNR and CDR2 FQNEAQ come from the germline V gene (reference sequence).

The J gene is TRBJ1-3, the V gene TRBV19, with TRBD1 as a possible D gene (6 bases). The CDR3 has 15 amino acids. Germline CDR1 LNHDA, CDR2 SQIVND (reference sequence). The CDR3 reads CVSRARQVSGNTIYF. The CDR3 nucleotides read TGTGTCTCGAGGGCCCGACAGGTCTCTGGAAACACCATATATTTT.

The CDR3 bases are TGTGCCAGCAGTCCCTTCAGAGCGGGAGACGAGCAGTACTTC. Its translation is CASSPFRAGDEQYF. The chain employs TRBV28 and TRBJ2-7; TRBD2 matches 8 bases. V was clipped by 5 bases and J by 5 bases; unmatched bases: 8. Germline V gene sequence: CDR1 MDHEN, CDR2 SYDVKM. The CDR3 covers 14 residues.

V is TRBV7-3 and J is TRBJ2-1; no definite D call. This CDR3 is built from 15 residues. The V end lost 2 bases, the J end lost 9 bases, and 17 bases lay between the germline ends. From germline, CDR1 is SGHTA and CDR2 FQGTGA. The CDR3: CASSLLLISNSEQFF. In nucleotides, the CDR3 is TGTGCCAGCAGCTTACTCCTCATCTCAAATAGTGAGCAGTTCTTC.

This chain joins TRBV10-3 and TRBJ2-7, with TRBD1 identical over 8 bases. The V and J ends lost 10 bases and 4 bases, in that order; junction bases with no gene match: 15. Germline V gives CDR1 ENHRY, CDR2 SYGVKD. The CDR3 runs 15 residues. DNA of the CDR3: TGTGCCACCCATGGACAGGGCTCGCGGGCGTACGAGCAGTACTTC. It is translated as CATHGQGSRAYEQYF.

The chain uses TRBV6-5 and TRBJ2-3; 10 bases match TRBD2. Germline lookup yields CDR1 MNHEY and CDR2 SVGAGI. The length of the CDR3 is 15 residues. Trimming removed 6 bases from V and 2 bases from J; junction bases left unmatched: 5. This CDR3 reads CASSDLAGVTDTQYF. Here the CDR3 DNA reads TGTGCCAGCAGCGATCTAGCGGGAGTCACAGATACGCAGTATTTT.

The chain has TRBV4-3 and TRBJ2-3; D is possibly TRBD2 (6 bases). Trimming stripped 0 bases from V and 2 bases from J, with 9 bases between. This CDR3 contains 15 residues. The germline gives CDR1 LGHNA, CDR2 YSLEER. CDR3 region: CASSQEREPTDTQYF. The CDR3, as DNA: TGCGCCAGCAGCCAAGAACGGGAGCCCACAGATACGCAGTATTTT.

The chain combines TRBV7-9 with TRBJ2-3; D is unclear. V was trimmed by 8 bases and J by 2 bases, leaving 11 bases between them. The CDR3 has 13 amino acids. Germline CDR1 SEHNR, CDR2 FQNEAQ (reference sequence). CDR3 DNA: TGTGCCAGCTTGAGTATCGTCACAGATACGCAGTATTTT. Protein: CASLSIVTDTQYF.

The chain is built from TRBV4-3 and TRBJ1-3; 9 nucleotides agree with TRBD1. The V segment lost 5 bases and the J segment 4 bases; nucleotides outside the gene matches: 6. The CDR3 is made up of 15 amino acids. The germline gives CDR1 LGHNA, CDR2 YSLEER. CDR3 coding DNA: TGCGCCAGCAGCGGACGGACAGGGGCGGGAAACACCATATATTTT. This sequence encodes CASSGRTGAGNTIYF.